This T cell receptor beta chain was profiled in a study of read filtering for tumor transcriptome and immune sequencing. The overall study: Revised staging placed roughly eight patients in R-ISS I, 15 to 20 in II, 7 in III. Transcriptome libraries were built from DNase-treated RNA.

This CDR3 is built from 13 residues. Looked up from germline, CDR1 is DFQATT and CDR2 is SNEGSKA (reference sequence). The trim removed 2 bases at V and 11 bases at J, leaving 4 bases unmatched. The library was built from about 400 ng RNA with molecular barcoded adaptors for alpha/delta and beta/gamma chains. TCRdb independently ran MiXCR on the reads; one entry per CDR3 protein. Of roughly 130,000 distinct CDR3 sequences listed, 10% to 15% were seen once; the top ten hold more than 9.5%. This clonotype was counted ten times or more. This TCR derives from a donor aged 40 or over with multiple myeloma. The gene calls are TRBV20-1 and TRBJ1-6; 9 bases agree with TRBD1. Sequences were obtained from a population of CD138-negative cells sorted from bone marrow. DNA of the CDR3: TGCAGTGCTAGACCGGGACAGGGTCCACCCCTCCACTTT. It translates to CSARPGQGPPLHF.